This T cell receptor beta chain came from a study of shared clonotypes between healthy human individuals. About the study: Per donor, three plates held CD4 naive cells, three held CD4 memory, two held CD8 naive and one held CD8 memory.

Donors were Caucasian adults residing in Nashville, Tennessee, USA. Sorted subsets were amplified in replicate PCRs using approximately 200 ng DNA, 32,000 or so T cell genomes. Generated by immunoSEQ multiplex PCR, the TCRdb table keeps only in-frame clones and is missing some. The sample yields approximately 2.4 million clones, approximately 94% seen once. The J segment lost 4 bases and the V segment lost 1 base, leaving 8 bases of the junction unmatched. The CDR3 runs to 16 residues. Germline assignment: CDR1 SGHNT and CDR2 YENEEA. Sequences were obtained from naive CD4+ T cells sorted from blood. Indicated subset: CD45RA+ positively selected. The chain joins TRBV11-3 to TRBJ2-3, with 7 nucleotides matching TRBD2. This clonotype was sampled from a man aged 18 to 35 in good health. The CDR3 DNA reads TGTGCCAGCAGCTTAGTGTCGGGAGGTATCGCAGATACGCAGTATTTT. Its translation: CASSLVSGGIADTQYF.